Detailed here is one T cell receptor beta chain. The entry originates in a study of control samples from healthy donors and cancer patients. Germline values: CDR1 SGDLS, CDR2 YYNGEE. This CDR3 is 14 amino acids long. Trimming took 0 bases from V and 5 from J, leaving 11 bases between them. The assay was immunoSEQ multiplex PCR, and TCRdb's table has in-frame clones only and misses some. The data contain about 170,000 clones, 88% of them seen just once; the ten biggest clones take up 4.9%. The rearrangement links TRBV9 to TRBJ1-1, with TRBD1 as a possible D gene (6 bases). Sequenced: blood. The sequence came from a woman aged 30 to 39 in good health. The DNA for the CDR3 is TGTGCCAGCAGCGTAGTCCTAGGGGGGACTGAAGCTTTCTTT. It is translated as CASSVVLGGTEAFF.